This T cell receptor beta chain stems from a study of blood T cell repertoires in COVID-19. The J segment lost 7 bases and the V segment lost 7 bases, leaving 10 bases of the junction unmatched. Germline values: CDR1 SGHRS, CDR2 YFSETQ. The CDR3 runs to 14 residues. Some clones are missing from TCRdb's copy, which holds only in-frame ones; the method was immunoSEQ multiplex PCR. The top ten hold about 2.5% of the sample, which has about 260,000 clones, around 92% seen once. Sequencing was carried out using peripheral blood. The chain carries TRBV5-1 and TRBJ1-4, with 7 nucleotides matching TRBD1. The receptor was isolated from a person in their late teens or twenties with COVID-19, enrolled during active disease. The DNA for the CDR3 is TGCGCCAGCCGCCCGGGACAGAACATTGAAAAACTGTTTTTT. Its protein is CASRPGQNIEKLFF.